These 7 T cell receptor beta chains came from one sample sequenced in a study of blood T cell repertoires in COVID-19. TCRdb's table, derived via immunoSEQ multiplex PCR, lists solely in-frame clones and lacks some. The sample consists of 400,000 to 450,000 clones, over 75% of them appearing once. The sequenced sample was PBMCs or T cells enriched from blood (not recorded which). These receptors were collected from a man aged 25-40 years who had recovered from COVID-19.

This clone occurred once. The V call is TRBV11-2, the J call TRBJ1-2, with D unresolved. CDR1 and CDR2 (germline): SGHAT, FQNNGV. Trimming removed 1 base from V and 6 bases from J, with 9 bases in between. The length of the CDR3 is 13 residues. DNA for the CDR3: TGTGCCAGCAGCTTAGCTGGGCCAGATGGCTACACCTTC. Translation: CASSLAGPDGYTF.

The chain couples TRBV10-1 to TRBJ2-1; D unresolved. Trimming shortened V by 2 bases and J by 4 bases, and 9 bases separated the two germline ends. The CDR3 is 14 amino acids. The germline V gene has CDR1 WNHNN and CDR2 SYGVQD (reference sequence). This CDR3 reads CASSEGRLYNEQFF. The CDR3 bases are TGCGCCAGCAGTGAGGGGCGTCTATACAATGAGCAGTTCTTC.

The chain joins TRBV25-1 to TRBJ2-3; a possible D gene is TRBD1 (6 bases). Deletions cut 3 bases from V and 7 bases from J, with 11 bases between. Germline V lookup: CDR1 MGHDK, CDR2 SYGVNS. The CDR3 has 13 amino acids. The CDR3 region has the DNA TGTGCCAGCAGTGAGAGGGGGATGTATACGCAGTATTTT. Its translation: CASSERGMYTQYF.

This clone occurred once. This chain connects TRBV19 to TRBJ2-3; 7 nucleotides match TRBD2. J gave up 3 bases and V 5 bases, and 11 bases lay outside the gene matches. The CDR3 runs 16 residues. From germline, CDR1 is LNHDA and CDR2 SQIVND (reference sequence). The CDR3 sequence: CASSLGTTRLTDTQYF. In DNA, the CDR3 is TGTGCCAGTAGTTTGGGGACTACCCGGTTGACAGATACGCAGTATTTT. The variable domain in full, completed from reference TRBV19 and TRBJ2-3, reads DGGITQSPKYLFRKEGQNVTLSCEQNLNHDAMYWYRQDPGQGLRLIYYSQIVNDFQKGDIAEGYSVSREKKESFPLTVTSAQKNPTAFYLCASSLGTTRLTDTQYFGPGTRLTVL.

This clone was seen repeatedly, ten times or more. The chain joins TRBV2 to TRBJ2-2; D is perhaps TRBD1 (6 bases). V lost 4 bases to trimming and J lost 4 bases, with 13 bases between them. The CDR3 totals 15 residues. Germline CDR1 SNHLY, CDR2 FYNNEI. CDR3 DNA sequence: TGTGCCAGCAGTGTCGGCAGGGGTAGCACCGGGGAGCTGTTTTTT. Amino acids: CASSVGRGSTGELFF.

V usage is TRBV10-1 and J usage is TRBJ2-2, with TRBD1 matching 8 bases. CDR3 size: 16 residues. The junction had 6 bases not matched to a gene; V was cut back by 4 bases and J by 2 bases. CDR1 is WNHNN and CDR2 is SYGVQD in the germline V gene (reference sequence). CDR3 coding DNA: TGCGCCAGCAGTGGACCAGGGGGCCTTAACACCGGGGAGCTGTTTTTT. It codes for CASSGPGGLNTGELFF.

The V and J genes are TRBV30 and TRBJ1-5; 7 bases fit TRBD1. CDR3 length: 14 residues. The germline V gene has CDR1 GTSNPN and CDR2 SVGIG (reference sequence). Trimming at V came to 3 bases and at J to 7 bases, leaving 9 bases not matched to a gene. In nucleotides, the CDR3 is TGTGCCTGGAGCTCCCACAGGGGATCACAGCCCCAGCATTTT. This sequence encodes CAWSSHRGSQPQHF.